These 3 T cell receptor beta chains were sequenced from one sample in a study of response to subunit inactivated influenza vaccine. TCRdb recomputed calls from the RT-PCR reads with MiXCR, one row per CDR3 protein. Here the sample spans approximately 200,000 distinct CDR3 sequences, roughly an eighth being singletons. Material: CD8+ T cells sorted from PBMCs, obtained about 5 days after vaccination. The receptors shown here come from a man in his fifties who received an inactivated influenza vaccine.

CDR3 nucleotide sequence: TGTGCCAGCAGCTTACTAGGACAGGGGTACGAGCAGTACTTC. As protein: CASSLLGQGYEQYF. The rearrangement joins TRBV11-1 to TRBJ2-7, with 9 bases that match TRBD1. CDR3 size: 14 residues. The V gene end was trimmed by 2 bases and the J gene end by 4 bases; junction bases not matched to a gene: 3. Germline loops: CDR1 SGHAT, CDR2 FQDESV (reference sequence).

There are many counts of this clonotype. The J gene is TRBJ2-5, the V gene TRBV29-1; D is undetermined. Trimming took off 6 bases at V and 2 bases at J, with 4 bases between the two ends. The CDR3 extends over 10 amino acids. Germline V lookup: CDR1 SQVTM, CDR2 ANQGSEA. The CDR3 sequence is CSVKQETQYF. CDR3 nucleotides: TGCAGCGTAAAACAAGAGACCCAGTACTTC. Using reference TRBV29-1 and TRBJ2-5 for the parts outside the CDR3, the full variable domain is SAVISQKPSRDICQRGTSLTIQCQVDSQVTMMFWYRQQPGQSLTLIATANQGSEATYESGFVIDKFPISRPNLTFSTLTVSNMSPEDSSIYLCSVKQETQYFGPGTRLLVL.

This clonotype has more than one count but fewer than ten. The chain carries TRBV6-2 or TRBV6-3 and TRBJ2-7; TRBD2 agrees at 13 bases. This CDR3 comprises 17 residues. CDR1 and CDR2 from the germline V gene are MNHEY and SVGEGT. V trimming: 0 bases; J trimming: 6 bases; junction bases outside the gene matches: 8. The CDR3 DNA follows: TGTGCCAGCAGTTACTCGGTCGTTGGACTAGCGGGAGTCGAGCAGTACTTC. This codes for CASSYSVVGLAGVEQYF.